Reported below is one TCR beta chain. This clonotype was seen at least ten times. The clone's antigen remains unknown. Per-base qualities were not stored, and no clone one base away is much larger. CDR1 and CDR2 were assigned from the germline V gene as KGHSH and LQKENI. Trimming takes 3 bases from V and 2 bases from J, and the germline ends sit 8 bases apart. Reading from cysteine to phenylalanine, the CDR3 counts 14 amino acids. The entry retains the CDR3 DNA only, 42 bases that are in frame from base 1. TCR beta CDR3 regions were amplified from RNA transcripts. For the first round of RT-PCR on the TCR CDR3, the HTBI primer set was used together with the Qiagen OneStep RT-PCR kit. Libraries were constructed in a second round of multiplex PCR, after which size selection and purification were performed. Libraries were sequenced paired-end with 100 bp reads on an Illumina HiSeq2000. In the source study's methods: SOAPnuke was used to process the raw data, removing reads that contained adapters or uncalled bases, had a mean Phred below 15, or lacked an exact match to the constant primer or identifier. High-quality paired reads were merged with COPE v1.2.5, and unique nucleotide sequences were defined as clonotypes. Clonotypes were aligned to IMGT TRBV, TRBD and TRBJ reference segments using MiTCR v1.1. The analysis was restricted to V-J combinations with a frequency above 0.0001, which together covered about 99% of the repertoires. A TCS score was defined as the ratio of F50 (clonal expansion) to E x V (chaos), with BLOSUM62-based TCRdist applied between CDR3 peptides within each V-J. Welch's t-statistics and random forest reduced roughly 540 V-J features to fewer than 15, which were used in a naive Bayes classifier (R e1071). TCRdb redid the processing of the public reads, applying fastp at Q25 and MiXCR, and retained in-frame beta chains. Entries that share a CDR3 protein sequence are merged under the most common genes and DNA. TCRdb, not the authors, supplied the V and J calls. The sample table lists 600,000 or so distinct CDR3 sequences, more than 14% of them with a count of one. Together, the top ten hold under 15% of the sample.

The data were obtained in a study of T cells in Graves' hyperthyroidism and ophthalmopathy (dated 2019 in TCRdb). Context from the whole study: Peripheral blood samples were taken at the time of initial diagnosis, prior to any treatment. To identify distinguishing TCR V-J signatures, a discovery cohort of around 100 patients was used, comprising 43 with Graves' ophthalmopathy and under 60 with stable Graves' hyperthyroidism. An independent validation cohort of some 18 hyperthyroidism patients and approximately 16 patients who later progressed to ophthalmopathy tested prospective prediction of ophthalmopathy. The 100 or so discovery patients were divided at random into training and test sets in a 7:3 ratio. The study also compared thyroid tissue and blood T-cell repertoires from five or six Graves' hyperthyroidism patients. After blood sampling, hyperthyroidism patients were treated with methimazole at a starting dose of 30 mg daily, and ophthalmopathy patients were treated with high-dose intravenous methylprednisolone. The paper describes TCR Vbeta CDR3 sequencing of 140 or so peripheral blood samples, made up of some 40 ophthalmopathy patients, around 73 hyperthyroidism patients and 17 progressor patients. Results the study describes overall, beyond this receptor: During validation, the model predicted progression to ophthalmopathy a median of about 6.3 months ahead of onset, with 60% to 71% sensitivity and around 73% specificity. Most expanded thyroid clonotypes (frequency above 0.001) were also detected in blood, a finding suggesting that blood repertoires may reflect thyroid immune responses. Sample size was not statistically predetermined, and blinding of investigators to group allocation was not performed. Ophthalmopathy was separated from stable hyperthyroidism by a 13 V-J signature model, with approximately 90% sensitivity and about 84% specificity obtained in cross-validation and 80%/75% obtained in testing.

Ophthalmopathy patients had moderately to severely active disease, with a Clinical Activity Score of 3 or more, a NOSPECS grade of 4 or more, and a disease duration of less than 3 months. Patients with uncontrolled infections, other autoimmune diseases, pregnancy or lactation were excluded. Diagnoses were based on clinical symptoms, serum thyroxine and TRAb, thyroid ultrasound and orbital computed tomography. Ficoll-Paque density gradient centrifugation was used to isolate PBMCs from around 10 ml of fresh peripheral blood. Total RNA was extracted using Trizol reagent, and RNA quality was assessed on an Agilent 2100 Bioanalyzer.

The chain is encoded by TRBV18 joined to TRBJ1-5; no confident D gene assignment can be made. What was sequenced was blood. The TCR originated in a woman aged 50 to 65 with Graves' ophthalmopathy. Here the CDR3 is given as CASSPGRGNQPQHF. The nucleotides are TGTGCCAGCTCACCGGGGAGGGGCAATCAGCCCCAGCATTTT.